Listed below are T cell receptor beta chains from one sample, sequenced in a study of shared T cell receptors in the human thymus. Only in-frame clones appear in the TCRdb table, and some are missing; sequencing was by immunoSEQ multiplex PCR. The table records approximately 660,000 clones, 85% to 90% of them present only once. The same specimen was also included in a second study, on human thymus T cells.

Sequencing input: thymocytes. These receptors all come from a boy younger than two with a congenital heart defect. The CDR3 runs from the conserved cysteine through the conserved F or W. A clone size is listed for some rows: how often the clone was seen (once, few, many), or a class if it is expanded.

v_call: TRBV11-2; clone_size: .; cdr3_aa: CASSLVEDRGPKVEQFF
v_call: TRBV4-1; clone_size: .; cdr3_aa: CASSQDMTSTDTQYF
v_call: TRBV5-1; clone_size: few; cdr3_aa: CASVMTGQFYNEQFF
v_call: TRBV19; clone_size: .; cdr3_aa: CASSLQGSYGYTF
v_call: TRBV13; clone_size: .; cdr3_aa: CASMAGREQFF
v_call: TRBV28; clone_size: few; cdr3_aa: CASTRTGELFF
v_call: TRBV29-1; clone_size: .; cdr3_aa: CSVDFGGGDTEAFF
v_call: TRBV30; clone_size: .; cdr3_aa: CAWAPGGHSNQPQHF
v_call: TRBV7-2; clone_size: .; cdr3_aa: CASSPPGDRGLANTGELFF
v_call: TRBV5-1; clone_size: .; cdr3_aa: CASSNSPSGVYNEQFF
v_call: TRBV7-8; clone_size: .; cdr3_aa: CASSLHLGGFTYEQYF
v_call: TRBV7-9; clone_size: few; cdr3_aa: CASSLEEGRGYTF
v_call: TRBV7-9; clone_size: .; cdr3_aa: CASSPRGQGVRNEQFF
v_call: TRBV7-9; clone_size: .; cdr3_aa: CASSLGRVDEQYF
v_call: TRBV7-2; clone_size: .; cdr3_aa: CASSFGHHNTEAFF
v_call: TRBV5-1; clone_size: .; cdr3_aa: CASSSPGHLSTDTQYF
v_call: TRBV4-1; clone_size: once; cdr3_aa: CASSQDQRGRRETQYF
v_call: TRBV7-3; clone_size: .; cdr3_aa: CASSLNPLRPGGSPETQYF
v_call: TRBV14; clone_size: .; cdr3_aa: CASSQGQEQFF
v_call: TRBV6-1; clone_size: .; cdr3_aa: CASSEIQTDRLPYNEQFF
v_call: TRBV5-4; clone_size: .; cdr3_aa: CASSPLTSSEQYF
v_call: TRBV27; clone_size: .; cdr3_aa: CASSFSGDNEQFF
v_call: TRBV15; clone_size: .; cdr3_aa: CATSPRGSGSSTDTQYF
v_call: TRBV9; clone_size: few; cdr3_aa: CASSTVGRGKGYTEAFF
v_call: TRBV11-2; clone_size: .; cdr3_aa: CASTKGLAGSVYEQYF
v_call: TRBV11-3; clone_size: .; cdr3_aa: CASSPLLAGAYNEQFF
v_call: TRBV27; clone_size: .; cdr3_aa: CASSHTGYEQYF
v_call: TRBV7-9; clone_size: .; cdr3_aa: CASSFETGGEETQYF
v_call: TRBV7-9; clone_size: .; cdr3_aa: CASSLARVRKGRNTIYF
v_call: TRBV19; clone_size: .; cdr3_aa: CASSMRGRRYEQYF
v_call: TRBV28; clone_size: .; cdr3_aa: CASSPVRGFRAYEQYF
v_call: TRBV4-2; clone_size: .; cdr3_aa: CASSQDTRGRAGTEQYF
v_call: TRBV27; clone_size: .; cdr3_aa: CASSLRKGRAYEQYF
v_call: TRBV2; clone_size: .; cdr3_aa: CAISNSTRDGYTF
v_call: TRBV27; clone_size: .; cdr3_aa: CASSRRGGRAEAFF
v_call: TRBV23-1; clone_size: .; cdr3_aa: CASSQRDREGYTF
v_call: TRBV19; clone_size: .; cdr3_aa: CASSIFTGSTDTQYF
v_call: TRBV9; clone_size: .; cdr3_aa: CASRGTRQSYGYTF
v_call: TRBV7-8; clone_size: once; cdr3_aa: CASSLDPAGGPYEQYF
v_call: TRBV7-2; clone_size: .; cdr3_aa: CASSSQRRGSPTYEQYF
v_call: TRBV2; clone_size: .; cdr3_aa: CASSEAGGGQGAHEQYF
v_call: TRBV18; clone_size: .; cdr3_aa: CASSSTLSREGSTDTQYF
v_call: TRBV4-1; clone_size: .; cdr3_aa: CASSQEWDRVRNTEAFF
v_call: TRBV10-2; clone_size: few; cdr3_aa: CASTLPGTRYNEQFF